Below, 8 T cell receptor beta chains from the same sample are listed, as sequenced in a study of T-cell reconstitution after alpha-beta-depleted transplantation in children. Unique molecular identifiers were used to barcode this TCRbeta library. TCRdb processed the PCR reads anew with MiXCR; each CDR3 protein has one entry. The sample has about 580,000 distinct CDR3 sequences, approximately 22% seen once. The specimen was PBMCs, mostly from graft donor cells, collected 360 days after TCRalphabeta/CD19-depleted stem cell transplant. The receptors derive from a boy less than two years old who had a stem cell transplant for acute myeloid leukemia, so the T cells may come from the graft donor.

The V gene is TRBV4-2, the J gene TRBJ1-2, with D tentatively TRBD1 (5 bases). The CDR3 length is 17 residues. V dropped 0 bases and J dropped 4 bases, with 18 bases sitting between them. Germline assignment: CDR1 LGHNA and CDR2 YNFKEQ. The CDR3 sequence is CASSQDDARVRAYGYTF. CDR3 coding DNA: TGTGCCAGCAGCCAAGATGACGCCAGGGTTCGGGCCTATGGCTACACCTTC.

This rearrangement joins TRBV7-2 to TRBJ1-2; a possible D gene is TRBD1 (5 bases). This CDR3 contains 17 residues. Trimming stripped 7 bases from V and 6 bases from J, with 27 bases between. Germline V gene data show CDR1 as SGHTA and CDR2 as FQGNSA. CDR3 DNA sequence: TGTGCCAGCACTTCACAACCGAGGGACTCCCCATCGAATGGCTACACCTTC. It codes for CASTSQPRDSPSNGYTF. The variable domain in full, with the rest retrieved from reference TRBV7-2 and TRBJ1-2, is GAGVSQSPSNKVTEKGKDVELRCDPISGHTALYWYRQSLGQGLEFLIYFQGNSAPDKSGLPSDRFSAERTGGSVSTLTIQRTQQEDSAVYLCASTSQPRDSPSNGYTFGSGTRLTVV.

This clonotype was counted a few times. The rearrangement uses TRBV12-3 or TRBV12-4 and TRBJ2-3; D perhaps matches TRBD2 (6 bases). V lost 7 bases to trimming and J lost 2 bases, with 19 bases between them. This CDR3 spans 16 amino acids. Written as DNA, the CDR3 is TGTGCCAGCACCCCTCTCCTTAGCGGCATCACAGATACGCAGTATTTT. Translating gives CASTPLLSGITDTQYF.

V is TRBV3-1 and J is TRBJ2-5; D gene unclear. V gave up 0 bases and J gave up 4 bases, with 3 bases separating them. The V gene's germline CDR1 is LGHDT and CDR2 YNNKEL (reference sequence). The CDR3 covers 12 residues. CDR3 amino acids: CASSQEAETQYF. As DNA, the CDR3 is TGTGCCAGCAGCCAAGAAGCAGAGACCCAGTACTTC.

This clonotype occurred a few times. This chain uses TRBV12-3 or TRBV12-4 with TRBJ2-3; D is possibly TRBD2 (7 bases). This CDR3 region has 16 residues. Between the trimmed V and J ends, which lost 6 bases and 3 bases, there was a span of 19 bases. The CDR3 DNA is TGTGCCAGCAGCCCGCCTCGGGGGGCCGGGACAGATACGCAGTATTTT. This codes for CASSPPRGAGTDTQYF.

The chain carries TRBV9 and TRBJ1-3, with unresolved D. The CDR3 has 14 amino acids. The V gene's germline CDR1 is SGDLS and CDR2 YYNGEE. Trimming stripped 3 bases from V and 0 bases from J, with 7 bases between. The CDR3 here is CASSGLASGNTIYF. The CDR3 nucleotides are TGTGCCAGCAGCGGGTTAGCCTCTGGAAACACCATATATTTT. The complete variable domain, with remaining parts taken from reference TRBV9 and TRBJ1-3, reads DSGVTQTPKHLITATGQRVTLRCSPRSGDLSVYWYQQSLDQGLQFLIQYYNGEERAKGNILERFSAQQFPDLHSELNLSSLELGDSALYFCASSGLASGNTIYFGEGSWLTVV.

This sequence joins TRBV30 and TRBJ2-7; 7 bases are shared with TRBD1. V dropped 6 bases and J dropped 5; count of bases not matched to a gene: 7. The CDR3 spans 12 residues. The germline V gene has CDR1 GTSNPN and CDR2 SVGIG (reference sequence). CDR3: CACLAGGNEQYF. The CDR3 DNA reads TGTGCCTGCTTAGCAGGGGGAAACGAGCAGTACTTC.

The rearrangement joins TRBV6-1 to TRBJ2-3; D uncertain. Germline V lookup: CDR1 MNHNS, CDR2 SASEGT. Trimming took off 4 bases at V and 5 bases at J, with 7 bases between the two ends. The CDR3 sequence is 12 residues long. The CDR3 here is CASSASIDTQYF. In nucleotides, the CDR3 is TGTGCCAGCAGTGCCTCGATAGATACGCAGTATTTT.